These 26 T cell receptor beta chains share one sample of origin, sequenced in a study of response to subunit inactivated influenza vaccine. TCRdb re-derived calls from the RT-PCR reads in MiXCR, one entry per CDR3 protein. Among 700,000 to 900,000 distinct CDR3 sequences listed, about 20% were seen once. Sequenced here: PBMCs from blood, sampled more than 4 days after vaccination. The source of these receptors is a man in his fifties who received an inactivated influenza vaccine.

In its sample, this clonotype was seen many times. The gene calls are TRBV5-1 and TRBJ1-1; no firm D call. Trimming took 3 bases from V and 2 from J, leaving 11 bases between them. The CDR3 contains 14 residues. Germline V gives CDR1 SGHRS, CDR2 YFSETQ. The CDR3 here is CASSSLPGNTEAFF. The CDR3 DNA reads TGCGCCAGCAGCTCCCTTCCGGGAAACACTGAAGCTTTCTTT.

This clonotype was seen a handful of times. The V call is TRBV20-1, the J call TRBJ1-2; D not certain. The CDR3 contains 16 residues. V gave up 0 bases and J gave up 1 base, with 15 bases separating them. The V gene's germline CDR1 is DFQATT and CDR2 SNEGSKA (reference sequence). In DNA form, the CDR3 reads TGCAGTGCTAGAGATCTTCTGAAGGGTGTTAACTATGGCTACACCTTC. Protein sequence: CSARDLLKGVNYGYTF.

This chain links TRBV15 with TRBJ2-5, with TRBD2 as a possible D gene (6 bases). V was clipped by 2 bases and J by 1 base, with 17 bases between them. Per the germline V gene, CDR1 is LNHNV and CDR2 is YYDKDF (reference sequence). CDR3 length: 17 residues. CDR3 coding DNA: TGTGCCACCAGCAGAAACCGGGACTCCCAACGCCAAGAGACCCAGTACTTC. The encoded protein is CATSRNRDSQRQETQYF.

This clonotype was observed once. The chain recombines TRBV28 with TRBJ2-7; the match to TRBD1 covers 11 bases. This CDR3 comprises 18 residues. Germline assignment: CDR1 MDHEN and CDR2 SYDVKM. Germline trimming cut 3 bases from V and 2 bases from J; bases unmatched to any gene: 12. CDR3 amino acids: CASSFPPHRDRGAYEQYF. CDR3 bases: TGTGCCAGCAGTTTTCCCCCGCACCGGGACAGGGGGGCCTACGAGCAGTACTTC.

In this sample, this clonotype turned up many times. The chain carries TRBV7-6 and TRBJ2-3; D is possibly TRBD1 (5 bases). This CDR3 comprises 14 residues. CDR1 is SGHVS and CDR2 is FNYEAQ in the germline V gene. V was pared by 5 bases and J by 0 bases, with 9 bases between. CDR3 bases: TGTGCCAGCAGCAGACAGCCTAGCACAGATACGCAGTATTTT. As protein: CASSRQPSTDTQYF.

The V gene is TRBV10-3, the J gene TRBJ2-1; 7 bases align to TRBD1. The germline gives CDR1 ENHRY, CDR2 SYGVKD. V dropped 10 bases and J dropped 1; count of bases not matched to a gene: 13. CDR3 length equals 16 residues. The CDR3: CATRVPTTGSYNEQFF. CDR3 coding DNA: TGTGCCACAAGGGTGCCCACGACAGGGTCCTACAATGAGCAGTTCTTC.

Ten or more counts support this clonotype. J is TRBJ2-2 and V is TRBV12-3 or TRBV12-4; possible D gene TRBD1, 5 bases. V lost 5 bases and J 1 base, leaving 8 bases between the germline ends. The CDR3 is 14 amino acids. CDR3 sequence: CASSRTQNTGELFF. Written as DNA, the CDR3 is TGTGCCAGCAGTAGGACACAGAACACCGGGGAGCTGTTTTTT.

CDR3 loop: CASSFGGRQGYTF. The CDR3 DNA follows: TGTGCCAGCAGTTTTGGGGGGAGGCAGGGCTACACCTTC. The rearrangement joins TRBV27 to TRBJ1-2; TRBD1 is a possible D gene (5 bases). CDR3 length: 13 amino acids. V lost 3 bases and J lost 8, with 13 bases in between. In germline, CDR1 is MNHEY, CDR2 SMNVEV (reference sequence).

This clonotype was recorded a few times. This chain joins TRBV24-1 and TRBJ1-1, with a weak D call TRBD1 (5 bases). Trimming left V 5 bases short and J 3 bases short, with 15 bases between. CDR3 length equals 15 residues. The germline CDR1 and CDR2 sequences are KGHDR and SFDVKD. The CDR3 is CATSGGRRGDTEAFF. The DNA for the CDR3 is TGTGCCACCAGTGGAGGTCGGCGAGGGGACACTGAAGCTTTCTTT.

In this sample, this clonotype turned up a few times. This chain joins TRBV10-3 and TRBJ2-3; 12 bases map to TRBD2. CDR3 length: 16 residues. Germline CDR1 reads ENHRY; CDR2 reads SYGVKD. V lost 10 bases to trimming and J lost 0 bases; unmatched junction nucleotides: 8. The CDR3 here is CATATSGGTSTDTQYF. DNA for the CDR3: TGTGCCACCGCGACTAGCGGGGGCACTAGCACAGATACGCAGTATTTT.

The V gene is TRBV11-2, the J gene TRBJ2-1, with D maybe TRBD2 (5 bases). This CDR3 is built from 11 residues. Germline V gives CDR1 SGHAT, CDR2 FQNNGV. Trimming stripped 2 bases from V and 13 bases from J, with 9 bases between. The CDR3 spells CASSLIGVQFF. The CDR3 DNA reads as TGTGCCAGCAGCTTAATCGGGGTCCAGTTCTTC.

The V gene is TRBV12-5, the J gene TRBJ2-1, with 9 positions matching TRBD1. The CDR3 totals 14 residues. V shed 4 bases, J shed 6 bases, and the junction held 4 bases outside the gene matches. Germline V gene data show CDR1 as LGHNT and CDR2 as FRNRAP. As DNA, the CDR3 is TGTGCTAGTGGTTCGCTGACAGGGGGCAATGAGCAGTTCTTC. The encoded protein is CASGSLTGGNEQFF. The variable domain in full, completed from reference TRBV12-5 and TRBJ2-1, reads DARVTQTPRHKVTEMGQEVTMRCQPILGHNTVFWYRQTMMQGLELLAYFRNRAPLDDSGMPKDRFSAEMPDATLATLKIQPSEPRDSAVYFCASGSLTGGNEQFFGPGTRLTVL.

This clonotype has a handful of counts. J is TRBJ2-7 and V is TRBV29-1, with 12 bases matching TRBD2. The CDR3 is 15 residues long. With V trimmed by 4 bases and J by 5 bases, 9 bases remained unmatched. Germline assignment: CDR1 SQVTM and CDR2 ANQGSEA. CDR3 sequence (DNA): TGCAGCGTTGCCCGGACTAGCGGGACGTCGGACGAGCAGTACTTC. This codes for CSVARTSGTSDEQYF.

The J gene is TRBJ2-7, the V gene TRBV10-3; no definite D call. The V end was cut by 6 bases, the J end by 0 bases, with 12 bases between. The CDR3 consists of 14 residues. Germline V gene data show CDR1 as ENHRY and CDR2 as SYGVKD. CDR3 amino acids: CAIRFDENSYEQYF. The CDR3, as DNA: TGTGCCATCAGGTTTGACGAGAACTCCTACGAGCAGTACTTC.

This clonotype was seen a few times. The CDR3 is CASSLGDRGVFGEQYF. The DNA of the CDR3 is TGTGCCAGCAGTTTAGGGGACAGGGGGGTCTTCGGCGAGCAGTACTTC. The chain is built from TRBV27 and TRBJ2-7; 11 nucleotides align to TRBD1. This CDR3 comprises 16 residues. Germline V gene data show CDR1 as MNHEY and CDR2 as SMNVEV (reference sequence). The J segment lost 6 bases and the V segment lost 2 bases, leaving 9 bases of the junction unmatched.

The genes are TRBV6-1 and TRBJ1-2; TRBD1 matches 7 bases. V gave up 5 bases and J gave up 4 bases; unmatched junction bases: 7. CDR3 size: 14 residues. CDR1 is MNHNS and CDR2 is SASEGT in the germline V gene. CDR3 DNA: TGTGCCAGCAGTCGGGACAGCTACTTCTATGGCTACACCTTC. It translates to CASSRDSYFYGYTF.

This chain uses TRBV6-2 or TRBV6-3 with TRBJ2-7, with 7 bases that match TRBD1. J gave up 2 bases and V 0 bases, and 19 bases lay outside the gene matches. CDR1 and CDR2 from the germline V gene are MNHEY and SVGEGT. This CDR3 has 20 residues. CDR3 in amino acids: CASSYSISRVTDRRTYEQYF. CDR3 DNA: TGTGCCAGCAGTTACTCGATTTCTCGGGTGACGGACAGGCGTACCTACGAGCAGTACTTC.

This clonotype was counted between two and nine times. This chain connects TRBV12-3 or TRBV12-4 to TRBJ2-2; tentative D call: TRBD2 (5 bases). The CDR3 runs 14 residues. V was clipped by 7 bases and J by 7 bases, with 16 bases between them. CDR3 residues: CASKRASFGGELFF. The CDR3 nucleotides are TGTGCCAGCAAGAGGGCCTCTTTCGGCGGGGAGCTGTTTTTT.

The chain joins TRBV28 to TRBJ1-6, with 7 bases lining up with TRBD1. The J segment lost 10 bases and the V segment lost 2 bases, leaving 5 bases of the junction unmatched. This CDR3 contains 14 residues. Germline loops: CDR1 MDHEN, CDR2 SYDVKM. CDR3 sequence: CASSLRGTASPLHF. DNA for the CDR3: TGTGCCAGCAGTTTACGCGGGACAGCCTCACCCCTCCACTTT.

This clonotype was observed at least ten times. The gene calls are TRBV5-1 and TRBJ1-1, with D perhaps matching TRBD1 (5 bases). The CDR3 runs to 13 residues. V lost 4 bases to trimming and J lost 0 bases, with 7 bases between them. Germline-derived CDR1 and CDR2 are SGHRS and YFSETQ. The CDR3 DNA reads TGCGCCAGCAGCGAGGGGATGAACACTGAAGCTTTCTTT. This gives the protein CASSEGMNTEAFF.

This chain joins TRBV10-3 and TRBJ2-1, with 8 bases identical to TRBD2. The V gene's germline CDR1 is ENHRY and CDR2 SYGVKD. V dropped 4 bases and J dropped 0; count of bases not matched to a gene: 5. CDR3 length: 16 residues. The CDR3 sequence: CAISASGGLSYNEQFF. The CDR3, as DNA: TGTGCCATCAGTGCGAGCGGGGGCCTCTCCTACAATGAGCAGTTCTTC.

CDR3 protein: CSARRRVSSYNEQFF. CDR3 DNA sequence: TGCAGTGCTAGACGGAGGGTAAGCTCCTACAATGAGCAGTTCTTC. The genes are TRBV20-1 and TRBJ2-1; weak D call: TRBD2 (6 bases). Germline V lookup: CDR1 DFQATT, CDR2 SNEGSKA (reference sequence). The CDR3 sequence is 15 residues long. Trimming took 2 bases from V and 0 from J, leaving 11 bases between them.

CDR3 DNA: TGCGCCAGCAGCCGTGGATGGGACAGGGACCAAGAGACCCAGTACTTC. This sequence encodes CASSRGWDRDQETQYF. This sequence joins TRBV5-1 and TRBJ2-5; TRBD1 agrees at 9 bases. V was clipped by 4 bases and J by 0 bases; unmatched bases: 7. Germline V gene sequence: CDR1 SGHRS, CDR2 YFSETQ. The CDR3 totals 16 residues. The complete variable domain, with remaining parts taken from reference TRBV5-1 and TRBJ2-5, reads KAGVTQTPRYLIKTRGQQVTLSCSPISGHRSVSWYQQTPGQGLQFLFEYFSETQRNKGNFPGRFSGRQFSNSRSEMNVSTLELGDSALYLCASSRGWDRDQETQYFGPGTRLLVL.

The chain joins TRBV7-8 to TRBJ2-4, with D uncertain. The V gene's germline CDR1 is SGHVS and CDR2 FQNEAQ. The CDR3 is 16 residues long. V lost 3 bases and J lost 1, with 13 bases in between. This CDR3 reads CASSFLTPGAKNIQYF. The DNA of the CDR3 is TGTGCCAGCAGCTTCCTGACACCTGGGGCCAAAAACATTCAGTACTTC.

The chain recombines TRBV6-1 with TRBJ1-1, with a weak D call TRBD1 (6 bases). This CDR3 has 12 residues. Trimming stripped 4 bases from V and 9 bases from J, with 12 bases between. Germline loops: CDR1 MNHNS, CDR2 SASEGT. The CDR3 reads CASSAGGRKAFF. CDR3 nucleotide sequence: TGTGCCAGCAGTGCGGGGGGCCGAAAAGCTTTCTTT.

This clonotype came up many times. The CDR3 loop reads CASSLVGASEQYF. The CDR3 coding sequence is TGCGCCAGCAGCTTGGTGGGGGCCTCCGAGCAGTACTTC. This rearrangement joins TRBV5-1 to TRBJ2-7, with D possibly being TRBD1 (6 bases). The CDR3 loop spans 13 amino acids. The germline V gene encodes CDR1 SGHRS and CDR2 YFSETQ. V lost 0 bases and J lost 6, with 10 bases in between.